A single sample is the source of the 19 T cell receptor beta chains below, sequenced in a study of T cells in tuberculosis. The method was immunoSEQ multiplex PCR; TCRdb's version includes in-frame clones alone and lacks a portion of them. The table lists roughly 60,000 clones, 81% of them singletons. Thawed, overnight-rested PBMC were stained with GMM-loaded CD1B tetramer, viability dye and anti-CD3, then sorted. C32 glucose monomycolate from Rhodococcus equi was loaded onto the CD1B tetramers. The material sequenced was CD1b-GMM tetramer-negative cells sorted from PBMCs. All receptors derive from an adult woman with latent tuberculosis.

J is TRBJ1-2 and V is TRBV19; D not certain. V lost 0 bases to trimming and J lost 8 bases, with 19 bases between them. Germline loops: CDR1 LNHDA, CDR2 SQIVND (reference sequence). The CDR3 spans 16 residues. The CDR3 DNA reads TGTGCCAGTAGTATAGATCTATACGACACTCAGAAGGGCTACACCTTC. Translated, it gives CASSIDLYDTQKGYTF.

This clone was detected a few times. The V gene is TRBV19, the J gene TRBJ2-2; 8 nucleotides match TRBD2. The length of the CDR3 is 17 residues. CDR1 and CDR2 from the germline V gene are LNHDA and SQIVND (reference sequence). V dropped 2 bases and J dropped 6; count of bases not matched to a gene: 11. DNA of the CDR3: TGTGCCAGTAGTATAAGAACGGGACTAGGGGTTCCCGGGGAGCTGTTTTTT. Translation: CASSIRTGLGVPGELFF.

This clone was detected only once. The chain recombines TRBV2 with TRBJ2-5, with D possibly TRBD1 on 5 matching bases. CDR1 and CDR2 from the germline V gene are SNHLY and FYNNEI. The CDR3 runs to 12 residues. The V end lost 9 bases, the J end lost 3 bases, and 11 bases lay between the germline ends. CDR3 coding DNA: TGTGCCAGACAGGACCCTAAAGAGACCCAGTACTTC. Its translation: CARQDPKETQYF.

In regard to this clone: Other DNA sequences in the same sample also yield this CDR3. This chain uses TRBV4-3 with TRBJ1-5, with TRBD1 matching 8 bases. The CDR3 length is 15 residues. CDR1 LGHNA and CDR2 YSLEER come from the germline V gene. V dropped 0 bases and J dropped 5; count of bases not matched to a gene: 3. The CDR3 nucleotides are TGCGCCAGCAGCCAAGAGGTGACAGGGGATCAGCCCCAGCATTTT. Protein product: CASSQEVTGDQPQHF.

The chain recombines TRBV27 with TRBJ1-2; no clear D. The CDR3 has 17 amino acids. Germline V gene sequence: CDR1 MNHEY, CDR2 SMNVEV (reference sequence). Between the trimmed V and J ends, which lost 2 bases and 4 bases, there was a span of 20 bases. The CDR3 reads CASSLKSKAAFVYGYTF. In nucleotides, the CDR3 is TGTGCCAGCAGTTTAAAGTCTAAAGCGGCCTTCGTCTATGGCTACACCTTC.

This rearrangement joins TRBV7-2 to TRBJ1-5, with D unresolved. The V gene's germline CDR1 is SGHTA and CDR2 FQGNSA. The CDR3 totals 14 residues. V was shortened by 5 bases and J by 6 bases, with 14 bases between the two germline ends. CDR3 sequence (DNA): TGTGCCAGCAGCCTCCGGGCCCGGGGTCAGCCCCAGCATTTT. Its translation is CASSLRARGQPQHF.

This clone was counted between two and nine times. The chain couples TRBV10-2 to TRBJ1-1; a possible D gene is TRBD1 (5 bases). The CDR3 length is 14 residues. Trimming took off 6 bases at V and 0 bases at J, with 11 bases between the two ends. Germline V CDR1 and CDR2: WSHSY, SAAADI. The CDR3 region has the DNA TGCGCCAGCAGAGAGGGACTTATGAACACTGAAGCTTTCTTT. Its protein product is CASREGLMNTEAFF.

This clone has a handful of counts. This chain links TRBV6-6 with TRBJ1-2; D uncertain. V lost 4 bases and J 2 bases, leaving 11 bases between the germline ends. Per the germline V gene, CDR1 is MNHNY and CDR2 is SVGAGI (reference sequence). The CDR3 totals 14 residues. The CDR3 region has the DNA TGTGCCAGCAGTTCCATGGGCCGAAACTATGGCTACACCTTC. Translated, it gives CASSSMGRNYGYTF.

The chain couples TRBV9 to TRBJ2-7, with TRBD2 identical over 7 bases. The CDR3 runs 15 residues. The V gene end was trimmed by 0 bases and the J gene end by 2 bases; junction bases not matched to a gene: 5. Germline lookup yields CDR1 SGDLS and CDR2 YYNGEE. CDR3 residues: CASSVGLAETYEQYF. CDR3 sequence (DNA): TGTGCCAGCAGCGTAGGGCTAGCGGAAACCTACGAGCAGTACTTC.

This clone rates as medium-sized (0.01 to 0.1%). The V gene is TRBV14, the J gene TRBJ1-5; TRBD1 matches at 7 bases. J was trimmed by 2 bases and V by 4 bases; bases with no gene match: 2. Germline V gene sequence: CDR1 SGHDN, CDR2 FVKESK. The CDR3 has 14 residues. This chain's CDR3 is CASSRTGGNQPQHF. The DNA for the CDR3 is TGTGCCAGCAGCCGAACAGGGGGCAATCAGCCCCAGCATTTT. Full variable domain (rest looked up from reference TRBV14 and TRBJ1-5): EAGVTQFPSHSVIEKGQTVTLRCDPISGHDNLYWYRRVMGKEIKFLLHFVKESKQDESGMPNNRFLAERTGGTYSTLKVQPAELEDSGVYFCASSRTGGNQPQHFGDGTRLSIL.

This chain links TRBV28 with TRBJ1-1; D ambiguous. V lost 7 bases and J 5 bases, leaving 14 bases between the germline ends. This CDR3 spans 13 amino acids. CDR1 and CDR2 from the germline V gene are MDHEN and SYDVKM. The chain's CDR3 is CASIWAEGTEAFF. CDR3 in DNA: TGTGCCAGCATCTGGGCTGAGGGTACTGAAGCTTTCTTT.

The chain carries TRBV12-2 and TRBJ2-1; whether TRBD2, the table's D call, matches the DNA was not checked. TRBV12-2 represents a pseudogene. This CDR3 comprises 15 residues. CDR3 nucleotides: TGTGCAAGTCGCCTTAGCGGGGCGTCTCTGCGTGAGCAGTTCTTC. Protein: CASRLSGASLREQFF.

The rearrangement joins TRBV19 to TRBJ1-4; tentatively, D is TRBD1 (5 bases). V was shortened by 5 bases and J by 6 bases, with 16 bases between the two germline ends. This CDR3 comprises 15 residues. Looked up from germline, CDR1 is LNHDA and CDR2 is SQIVND (reference sequence). CDR3 sequence: CASSSRTWGDEKLFF. CDR3 nucleotide sequence: TGTGCCAGTAGTTCCCGGACGTGGGGGGATGAAAAACTGTTTTTT.

The chain combines TRBV5-4 with TRBJ2-5; D possibly corresponds to TRBD1 (5 bases). The V gene's germline CDR1 is SGHNT and CDR2 YYREEE (reference sequence). Trimming cost V 2 bases and J 1 base, with 9 bases left between them. The CDR3 is 14 residues long. The CDR3 sequence: CASSFEGAQETQYF. Written as DNA, the CDR3 is TGTGCCAGCAGCTTCGAAGGGGCCCAAGAGACCCAGTACTTC.

The CDR3 bases are TGTGCCAGCAGTTTATCCGGGACTAGAGACACAGATACGCAGTATTTT. Translation gives CASSLSGTRDTDTQYF. The gene calls are TRBV28 and TRBJ2-3, with TRBD2 matching 8 bases. The V gene end was trimmed by 1 base and the J gene end by 2 bases; junction bases not matched to a gene: 5. Germline V gene lookup returns CDR1 MDHEN and CDR2 SYDVKM. The CDR3 length is 16 residues.

The J gene is TRBJ1-6, the V gene TRBV5-8; D unresolved. Germline CDR1 SGHTS, CDR2 YDEGEE. V gave up 2 bases and J gave up 5 bases, with 17 bases separating them. CDR3 size: 17 residues. The CDR3 sequence: CASSFQRAAEDNSPLHF. The CDR3 bases are TGTGCCAGCAGCTTTCAAAGGGCCGCGGAGGATAATTCACCCCTCCACTTT.

The gene calls are TRBV5-1 and TRBJ2-7; D is possibly TRBD1 (6 bases). Germline V lookup: CDR1 SGHRS, CDR2 YFSETQ. V shed 0 bases and J shed 1 base, with 11 bases lying between them. The CDR3 loop spans 15 amino acids. CDR3 nucleotides: TGCGCCAGCAGCTTGGGGACAGTCCCATCCTACGAGCAGTACTTC. This sequence encodes CASSLGTVPSYEQYF.

The V call is TRBV11-1, the J call TRBJ2-7, with no clear D. Per the germline V gene, CDR1 is SGHAT and CDR2 is FQDESV (reference sequence). The CDR3 length is 14 residues. V gave up 0 bases and J gave up 1 base, with 7 bases separating them. CDR3 nucleotides: TGTGCCAGCAGCTTAGCCAGGCAGTCCTACGAGCAGTACTTC. Amino acid sequence: CASSLARQSYEQYF.

The count of this clone is one. The chain employs TRBV19 and TRBJ2-1; 7 bases line up with TRBD1. The ends lost 5 bases at V and 0 bases at J; junction bases unmatched: 7. CDR1 is LNHDA and CDR2 is SQIVND in the germline V gene (reference sequence). The length of the CDR3 is 16 residues. In DNA, the CDR3 is TGTGCCAGTAGTCCACGGACAGGCTTCTCCTACAATGAGCAGTTCTTC. Its protein product is CASSPRTGFSYNEQFF. The variable domain in full, with the rest retrieved from reference TRBV19 and TRBJ2-1, is DGGITQSPKYLFRKEGQNVTLSCEQNLNHDAMYWYRQDPGQGLRLIYYSQIVNDFQKGDIAEGYSVSREKKESFPLTVTSAQKNPTAFYLCASSPRTGFSYNEQFFGPGTRLTVL.